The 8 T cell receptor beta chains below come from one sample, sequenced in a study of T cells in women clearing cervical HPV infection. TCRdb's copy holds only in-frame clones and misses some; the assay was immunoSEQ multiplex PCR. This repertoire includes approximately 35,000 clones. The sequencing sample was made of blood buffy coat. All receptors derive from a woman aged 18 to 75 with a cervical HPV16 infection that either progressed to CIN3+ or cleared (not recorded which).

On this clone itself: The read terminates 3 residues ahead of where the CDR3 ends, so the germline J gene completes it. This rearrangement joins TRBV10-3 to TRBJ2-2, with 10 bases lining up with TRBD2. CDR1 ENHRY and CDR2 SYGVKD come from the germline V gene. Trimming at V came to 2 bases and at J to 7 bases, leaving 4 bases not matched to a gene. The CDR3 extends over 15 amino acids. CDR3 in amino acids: CAISETSGDIGELFF. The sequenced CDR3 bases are TGTGCCATCAGTGAGACTAGCGGGGATATCGGGGAG.

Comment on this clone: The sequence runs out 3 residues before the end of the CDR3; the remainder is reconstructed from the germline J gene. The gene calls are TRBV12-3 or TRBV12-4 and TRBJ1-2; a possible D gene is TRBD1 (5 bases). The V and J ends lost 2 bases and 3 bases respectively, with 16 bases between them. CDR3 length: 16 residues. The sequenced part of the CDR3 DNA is TGTGCCAGCAGTTTAAGCGCGCCAGGGCTTTACTATGGC. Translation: CASSLSAPGLYYG. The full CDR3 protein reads CASSLSAPGLYYGYTF.

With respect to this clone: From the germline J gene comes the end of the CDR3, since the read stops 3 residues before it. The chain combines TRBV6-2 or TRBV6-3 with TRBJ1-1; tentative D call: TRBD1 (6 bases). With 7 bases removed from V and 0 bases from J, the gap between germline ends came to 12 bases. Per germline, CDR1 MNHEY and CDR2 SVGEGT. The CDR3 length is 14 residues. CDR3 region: CASIRQEMNTEAFF. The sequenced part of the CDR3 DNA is TGTGCCAGCATCCGACAGGAAATGAACACTGAA.

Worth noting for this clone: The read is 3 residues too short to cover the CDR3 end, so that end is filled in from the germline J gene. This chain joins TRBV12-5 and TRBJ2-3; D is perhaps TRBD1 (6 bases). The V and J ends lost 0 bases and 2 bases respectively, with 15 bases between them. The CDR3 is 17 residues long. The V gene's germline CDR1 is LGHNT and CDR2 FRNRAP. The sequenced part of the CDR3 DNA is TGTGCTAGTGGTTTGGTTGCCCTGTGGACAGCCACAGATACG. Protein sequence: CASGLVALWTATDT. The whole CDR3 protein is CASGLVALWTATDTQYF.

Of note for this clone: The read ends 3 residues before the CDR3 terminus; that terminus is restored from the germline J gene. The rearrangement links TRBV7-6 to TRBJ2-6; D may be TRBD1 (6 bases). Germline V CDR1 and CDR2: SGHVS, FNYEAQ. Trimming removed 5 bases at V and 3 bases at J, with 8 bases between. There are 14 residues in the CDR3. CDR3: CASSVRGGANVLTF. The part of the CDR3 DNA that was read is TGTGCCAGCAGCGTCAGGGGTGGGGCCAACGTC.

CDR3 bases read: TGTGCCAGCTCACCAACCGGGACAGGGGCCTACGAC. This sequence encodes CASSPTGTGAYD. The entire CDR3 protein reads CASSPTGTGAYDYTF. This chain joins TRBV18 and TRBJ1-2; 10 bases are a match to TRBD1. Sequencing ends 3 residues short of the CDR3 end; the germline J gene provides the rest. This CDR3 has 15 residues. Germline values: CDR1 KGHSH, CDR2 LQKENI.

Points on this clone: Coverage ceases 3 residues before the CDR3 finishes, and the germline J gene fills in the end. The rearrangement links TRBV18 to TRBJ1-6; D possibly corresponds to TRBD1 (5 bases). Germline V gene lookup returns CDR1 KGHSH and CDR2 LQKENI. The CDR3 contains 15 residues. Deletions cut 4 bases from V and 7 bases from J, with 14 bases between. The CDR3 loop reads CASSRAGTGNSPLHF. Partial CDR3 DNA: TGTGCCAGCTCACGCGCCGGGACTGGGAATTCACCC.

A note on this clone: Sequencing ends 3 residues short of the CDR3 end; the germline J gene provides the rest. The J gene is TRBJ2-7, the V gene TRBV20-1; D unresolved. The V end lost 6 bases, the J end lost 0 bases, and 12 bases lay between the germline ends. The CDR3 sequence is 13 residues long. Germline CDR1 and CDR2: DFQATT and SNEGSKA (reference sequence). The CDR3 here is CSAVPSRSYEQYF. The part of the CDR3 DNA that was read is TGCAGTGCCGTTCCGTCCCGCTCCTACGAG.